This TCR beta chain originates from a study of cytomegalovirus exposure and HLA in healthy donors. The study ran its PCR with 60 Vbeta and 13 Jbeta primers. The data were produced by immunoSEQ multiplex PCR, yet TCRdb's version contains in-frame clones alone and is incomplete. The sample includes roughly 76,000 clones, roughly 85% of them seen just once. The CDR3 consists of 15 residues. Per the germline V gene, CDR1 is SGHVS and CDR2 is FNYEAQ. Trimming took off 4 bases at V and 4 bases at J, with 13 bases between the two ends. This clone appeared a single time. This sequence originates from a man aged 30 to 45 in good health and CMV-seronegative. Sequencing input: PBMCs. The V gene is TRBV7-6, the J gene TRBJ1-4; D may be TRBD1 (5 bases). The CDR3 reads CASSSRTGGNEKLFF. Here the CDR3 DNA reads TGTGCCAGCAGCTCCCGAACAGGTGGTAATGAAAAACTGTTTTTT.